This TCR beta chain was sequenced during a study of blood T cell repertoires in COVID-19. About the research overall: Spain, Italy and the United States supplied samples that represented acute and convalescent COVID-19.

Per the original methods: Reference gene primer amplification yielded estimated nucleated cell counts. Clones were read by immunoSEQ multiplex PCR, and TCRdb kept only the in-frame ones, dropping some. The DNA was the basis for D and trimming; V, J and clone size are from that table. The table records around 76,000 clones, more than 75% of them present only once. Germline V CDR1 and CDR2: MDHEN, SYDVKM. J lost 7 bases, V lost 1 base, and 12 bases had no gene match. This CDR3 is 19 amino acids long. The sequenced material came from peripheral blood. The V and J genes are TRBV28 and TRBJ2-1; 14 nucleotides match TRBD2. The source is an older woman with acute or convalescent COVID-19. Here the CDR3 DNA reads TGTGCCAGCAGTTTATCTAAATTTGGACTAGCGGGAGGTCGGAATGAGCAGTTCTTC. Translation gives CASSLSKFGLAGGRNEQFF.